This is a list of T cell receptor beta chains from one sample in a study of CD8+ T cells in alopecia areata. The protocol was immunoSEQ multiplex PCR, while the TCRdb copy is restricted to in-frame clones and leaves out a portion. The sample lists 130,000 to 150,000 clones, about 90% occurring once. Sequenced here: CD8+ T cells sorted from blood, sampled at week 0. Every receptor here comes from a human donor with alopecia areata. Both conserved end residues are part of each CDR3. D genes are given only for firm matches. Some rows mark clone size as missing; the rest say once, few, many or name a class of expanded clone.

V gene	J gene	clone size	D gene	CDR3 DNA	CDR3 protein
TRBV15	TRBJ2-3	.	TRBD1	TGTGCCAGCCAGGGCAAGGACAGGGGTCGGGAAGGAGATACGCAGTATTTT	CASQGKDRGREGDTQYF
TRBV27	TRBJ1-5	once	.	TGTGCCAGCAGTCCAACGGGACCCTTCTTTAATCAGCCCCAGCATTTT	CASSPTGPFFNQPQHF
TRBV18	TRBJ1-5	.	.	TGTGCCAGCTCCCTTCTACGACGGCTTAGCAATCAGCCCCAGCATTTT	CASSLLRRLSNQPQHF
TRBV7-9	TRBJ2-3	.	.	TGTGCCAGCAGAATGGGCACAGATACGCAGTATTTT	CASRMGTDTQYF
TRBV18	TRBJ2-7	.	TRBD2	TGTGCCAGCTCACCACCGGCTAGCGGGGGCCACGAGCAGTACTTC	CASSPPASGGHEQYF
TRBV5-6	TRBJ1-2	.	.	TGTGCCAGCAGCTCAGGGGATTACTATGGCTACACCTTC	CASSSGDYYGYTF
TRBV29-1	TRBJ2-6	.	.	TGCAGCGTCCAAGGGCTGGGGGGCTTTGGGGCCAACGTCCTGACTTTC	CSVQGLGGFGANVLTF
TRBV13	TRBJ1-4	.	.	TGTGCCAGCAGCTCCCGGGCGTTCAATGAAAAACTGTTTTTT	CASSSRAFNEKLFF
TRBV5-1	TRBJ2-7	.	.	TGCGCCAGCAGCTGGAGGGACCATGCCTACGAGCAGTACTTC	CASSWRDHAYEQYF
TRBV4-1	TRBJ2-1	.	TRBD2	TGCGCCAGCAGCAACCGACTAGCGGAGGGCAATGAGCAGTTCTTC	CASSNRLAEGNEQFF
TRBV6-5	TRBJ2-2	.	TRBD2	TGTGCCAGCAGTAGCGGGGCGAACACCGGGGAGCTGTTTTTT	CASSSGANTGELFF
TRBV6-5	TRBJ2-2	.	.	TGTGCCAGCAGTTACGGGGCGGGCACCGGGGAGCTGTTTTTT	CASSYGAGTGELFF
TRBV7-9	TRBJ2-7	.	.	TGTGCCAGCAGCTTAGGTCTAGGCCTCTCCTACGAGCAGTACTTC	CASSLGLGLSYEQYF
TRBV2	TRBJ2-1	once	TRBD1	TGTGCCAGGGGGACAGGGAAGGCCTACAATGAGCAGTTCTTC	CARGTGKAYNEQFF
TRBV9	TRBJ2-1	.	TRBD2	TGTGCCAGCAGCGTAGAGGGTCCCCAACCGGGACTAGCGAAACAGAATGAGCAGTTCTTC	CASSVEGPQPGLAKQNEQFF
TRBV27	TRBJ2-7	once	TRBD2	TGTGCCAGCAGTTTATCAAGCGGGGAGGCATCCTACGAGCAGTACTTC	CASSLSSGEASYEQYF
TRBV11-1	TRBJ2-7	.	.	TGTGCCAGCAGCTGGCTAACCTACGAGCAGTACTTC	CASSWLTYEQYF
TRBV7-2	TRBJ2-7	.	TRBD1	TGTGCCAGCAGCTTTAGCGGTTCCGGGACAGGGGCCTACGAGCAGTACTTC	CASSFSGSGTGAYEQYF
TRBV11-2	TRBJ2-7	.	.	TGTGCCAGCAGCTTAGGAGCCTTCGACAGTACCACCTACGAGCAGTACTTC	CASSLGAFDSTTYEQYF
TRBV27	TRBJ1-1	.	.	TGTGCCAGCAGTTTAAGCAGTGGTATGAACACTGAAGCTTTCTTT	CASSLSSGMNTEAFF
TRBV4-1	TRBJ2-7	once	.	TGCGCCAGCAGCCAAGAGGAGGGGGGGGCGTATGAGCAGTACTTC	CASSQEEGGAYEQYF
TRBV29-1	TRBJ2-3	once	.	TGCAGCGTTCACCTTCCAAACAGAGGAGATACGCAGTATTTT	CSVHLPNRGDTQYF
TRBV11-2	TRBJ2-1	.	TRBD2	TGTGCCAGCAGCTTCAGCGGGGGGGCCTACAATGAGCAGTTCTTC	CASSFSGGAYNEQFF
TRBV2	TRBJ2-7	.	.	TGTGCCAGCACTGGCTACGAGCAGTACTTC	CASTGYEQYF
TRBV30	TRBJ1-1	.	.	TGTGCCTGGACGAAGGGCGGAACTGAAGCTTTCTTT	CAWTKGGTEAFF
TRBV27	TRBJ2-1	.	.	TGTGCCAGCAGTTTATCGGCAGGGATCTCCTACAATGAGCAGTTCTTC	CASSLSAGISYNEQFF
TRBV27	TRBJ2-7	.	.	TGTGCCAGCAGTTTGACCAGCAGCTCCTACGAGCAGTACTTC	CASSLTSSSYEQYF
TRBV11-1	TRBJ2-7	.	.	TGTGCCAGCAGCTCTGCCTACGAGCAGTACTTC	CASSSAYEQYF
TRBV6-5	TRBJ2-7	few	.	TGTGCCAGCAGTTATTCTGCGGTCTACGAGCAGTACTTC	CASSYSAVYEQYF
TRBV5-5	TRBJ2-7	.	TRBD1	TGTGCCAGCAGCTTGGGGACAGGGGAGTATGACGAGCAGTACTTC	CASSLGTGEYDEQYF
TRBV7-9	TRBJ2-1	.	.	TGTGCCAGCAGCTTCGGAGAGCTAGGCTCCTACAATGAGCAGTTCTTC	CASSFGELGSYNEQFF
TRBV6-1	TRBJ2-1	.	TRBD2	TGTGCCAGCAGTGAATATAGCGGGGGATGGGAGAATGAGCAGTTCTTC	CASSEYSGGWENEQFF
TRBV5-1	TRBJ2-5	.	.	TGCGCCAGCAGCTTGGAGGGGGGAGTGGAGACCCAGTACTTC	CASSLEGGVETQYF
TRBV30	TRBJ2-1	.	TRBD2	TGTGCCTGGGGAGAGAGCGGGATGCACTACAATGAGCAGTTCTTC	CAWGESGMHYNEQFF
TRBV2	TRBJ2-1	.	.	TGTGCCAGCGTTTCCGACCTTTCTGAGCAGTTCTTC	CASVSDLSEQFF
TRBV7-9	TRBJ2-3	once	TRBD1	TGTGCCAGCAGCTTAGTGGAAAACAGGGGAGATACGCAGTATTTT	CASSLVENRGDTQYF
TRBV4-1	TRBJ2-7	.	.	TGCGCCAGCAGCCAGAATATAGACTACGAGCAGTACTTC	CASSQNIDYEQYF
TRBV2	TRBJ2-4	.	.	TGTGCCAGCAGTGCCGACAGTTCTTTAGCCAAAAACATTCAGTACTTC	CASSADSSLAKNIQYF
TRBV29-1	TRBJ1-2	.	TRBD1	TGCAGCGTTGAAGGGGACAGGGAGGCCGACCCACCCCGTACAAACTATGGCTACACCTTC	CSVEGDREADPPRTNYGYTF
TRBV6-6	TRBJ1-2	.	TRBD1	TGTGCCAGCTTAGAACGACAGGGGCCTAACTATGGCTACACCTTC	CASLERQGPNYGYTF
TRBV5-4	TRBJ1-1	.	.	TGTGCCAGCAGCTTGGAAGGGGGAGTGAACACTGAAGCTTTCTTT	CASSLEGGVNTEAFF
TRBV29-1	TRBJ2-7	few	TRBD1	TGCAGCGTTACTTCGGGGACAGACCCCTACGAGCAGTACTTC	CSVTSGTDPYEQYF
TRBV30	TRBJ1-2	once	TRBD1	TGTGCCTGGAGTGTCACCGGGACAGGGGTCCTTTGGGGCTACACCTTC	CAWSVTGTGVLWGYTF